This T cell receptor beta chain was identified in a study of regulatory T cells in long-lasting Graves disease. Only one count was recorded for this clonotype. Construction of TCR beta libraries relied on iRepertoire HTBI primers and on Arm-PCR targeting CDR3 regions. Each CDR3 protein is one row after TCRdb ran MiXCR on the multiplex PCR reads. The table shows approximately 230,000 distinct CDR3 sequences, with around 16% occurring only once. Time point denoted: newly diagnosed GD, antithyroid drugs for less than 3 months. RNA extracted from PBMCs served as the sequencing template. The source of the patients was an endocrinology department in Xi'an, China. The receptor was derived from a female donor with Graves disease. The input for sequencing was peripheral blood mononuclear cells (PBMCs), taken at new diagnosis, from a patient treated with antithyroid drugs.

In DNA form, the CDR3 reads TGCGCCAGCAGCCGCCGTCCAGGGACGCAGTATTTT. Translation: CASSRRPGTQYF. The chain links TRBV4-3 to TRBJ2-3, with a weak D call TRBD1 (5 bases). V was cut by 4 bases and J by 9 bases, with 11 bases left in between. Germline assignment: CDR1 LGHNA and CDR2 YSLEER. The CDR3 has 12 amino acids.